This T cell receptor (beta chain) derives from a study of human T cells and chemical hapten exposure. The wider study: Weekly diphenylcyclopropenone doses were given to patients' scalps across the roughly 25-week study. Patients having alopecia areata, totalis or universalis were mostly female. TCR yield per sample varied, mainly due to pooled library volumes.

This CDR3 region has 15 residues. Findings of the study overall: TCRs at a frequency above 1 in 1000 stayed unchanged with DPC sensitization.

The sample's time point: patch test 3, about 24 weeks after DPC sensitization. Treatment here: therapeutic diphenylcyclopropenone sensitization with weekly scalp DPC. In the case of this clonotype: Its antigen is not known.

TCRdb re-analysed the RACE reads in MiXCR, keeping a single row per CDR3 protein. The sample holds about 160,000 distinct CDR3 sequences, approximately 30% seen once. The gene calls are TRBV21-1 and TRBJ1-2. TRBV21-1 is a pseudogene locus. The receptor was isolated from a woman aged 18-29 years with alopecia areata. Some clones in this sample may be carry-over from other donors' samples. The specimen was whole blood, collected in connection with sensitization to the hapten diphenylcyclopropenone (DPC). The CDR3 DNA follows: TGTGCCAGCAGCAAAGTAGTGGCGGCTAACTATGGCTACACCTTC. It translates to CASSKVVAANYGYTF.